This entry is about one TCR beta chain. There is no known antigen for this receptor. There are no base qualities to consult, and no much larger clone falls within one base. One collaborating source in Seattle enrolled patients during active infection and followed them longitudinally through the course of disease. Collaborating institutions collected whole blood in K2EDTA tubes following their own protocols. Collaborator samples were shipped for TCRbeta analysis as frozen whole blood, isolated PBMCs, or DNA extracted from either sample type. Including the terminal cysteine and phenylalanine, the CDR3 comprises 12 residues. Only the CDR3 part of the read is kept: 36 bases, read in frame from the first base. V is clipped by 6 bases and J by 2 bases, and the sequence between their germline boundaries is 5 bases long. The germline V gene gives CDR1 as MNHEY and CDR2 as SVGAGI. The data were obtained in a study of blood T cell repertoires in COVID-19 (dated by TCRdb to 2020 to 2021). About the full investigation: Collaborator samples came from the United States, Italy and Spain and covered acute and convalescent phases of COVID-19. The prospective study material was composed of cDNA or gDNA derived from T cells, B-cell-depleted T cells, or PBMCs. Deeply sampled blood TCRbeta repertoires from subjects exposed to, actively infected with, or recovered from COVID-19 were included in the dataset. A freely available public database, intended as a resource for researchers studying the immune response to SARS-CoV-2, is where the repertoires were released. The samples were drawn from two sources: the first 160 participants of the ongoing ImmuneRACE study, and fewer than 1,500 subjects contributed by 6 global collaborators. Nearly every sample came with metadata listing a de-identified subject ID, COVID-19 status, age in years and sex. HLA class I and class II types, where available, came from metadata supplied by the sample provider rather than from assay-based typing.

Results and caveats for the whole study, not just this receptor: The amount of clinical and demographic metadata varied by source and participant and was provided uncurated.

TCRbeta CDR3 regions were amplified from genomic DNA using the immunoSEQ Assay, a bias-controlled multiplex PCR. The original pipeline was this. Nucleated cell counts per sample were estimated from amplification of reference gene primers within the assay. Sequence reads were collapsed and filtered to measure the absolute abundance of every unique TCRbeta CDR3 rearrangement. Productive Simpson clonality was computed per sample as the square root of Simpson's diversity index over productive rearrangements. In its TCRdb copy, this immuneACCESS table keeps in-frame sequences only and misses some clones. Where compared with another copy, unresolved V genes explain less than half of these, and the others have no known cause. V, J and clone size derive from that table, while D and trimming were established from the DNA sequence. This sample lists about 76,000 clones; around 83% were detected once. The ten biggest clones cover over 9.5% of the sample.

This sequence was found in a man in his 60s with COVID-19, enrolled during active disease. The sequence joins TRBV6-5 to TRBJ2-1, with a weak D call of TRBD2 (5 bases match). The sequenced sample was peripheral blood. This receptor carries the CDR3 CASRTTYNEQFF. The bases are TGTGCCAGCAGGACTACCTACAATGAGCAGTTCTTC.